This T cell receptor beta chain was captured in a study of molecular identifiers for immune sequencing clone quantification. TCR libraries were built in bulk with a published protocol and specific TCR primers. TCRdb re-called the PCR reads with MiXCR, one entry per CDR3 protein. The data contain around 94,000 distinct CDR3 sequences, 35% of them seen just once; the ten biggest clones take up 9% to 10%. Libraries of naive CD8 cells were prepared from roughly 18,000 to 920,000 sorted cells using 10%, 30% or 50% RNA. This clonotype originated in a human donor in good health. Some libraries in this study had Jurkat cell RNA spiked in. The sample taken for sequencing was naive CD8+ T cells from blood, with Jurkat cell RNA spiked in. Documented subset: FACS-sorted CD8+CD4-CCR7+CD45RA+ naive T cells.

DNA of the CDR3: TGTGCCAGCAGCTCGACCGGGACTAGCTCCGAGCAGTACTTC. Its translation: CASSSTGTSSEQYF. The chain employs TRBV7-8 and TRBJ2-7, with TRBD2 matching over 9 bases. V trimming: 4 bases; J trimming: 6 bases; junction bases outside the gene matches: 7. Germline V lookup: CDR1 SGHVS, CDR2 FQNEAQ. The CDR3 loop spans 14 amino acids.